These 4 T cell receptor beta chains were all obtained from the same sample, sequenced in a study of blood T cell repertoires in COVID-19. This table comes from immunoSEQ multiplex PCR, and its TCRdb copy is limited to in-frame clones, with some not included. In the table there are around 94,000 clones, about 80% of which are singletons. The source material was peripheral blood. All receptors derive from a man aged 55 to 70 with acute or convalescent COVID-19.

The chain is built from TRBV30 and TRBJ2-2, with TRBD1 identical over 7 bases. Germline CDR1 GTSNPN, CDR2 SVGIG (reference sequence). There are 10 residues in the CDR3. Trimming removed 8 bases from V and 6 bases from J; junction bases left unmatched: 0. CDR3 DNA: TGTGCCCAGGGGGCCGGGGAGCTGTTTTTT. It yields the protein CAQGAGELFF.

The chain is built from TRBV2 and TRBJ2-1, with D possibly being TRBD1 (8 bases). Germline CDR1 and CDR2: SNHLY and FYNNEI. Trimming removed 5 bases from V and 2 bases from J, with 13 bases in between. This CDR3 has 15 amino acids. CDR3 nucleotides: TGTGCCAGCAGTCCCACAGGGGGGGCCTACAATGAGCAGTTCTTC. It yields the protein CASSPTGGAYNEQFF.

This clone was seen only once. The CDR3 DNA sequence: TGTGCCAGCAGCCCAGGGCAGAACACCGGGGAGCTGTTTTTT. Translated: CASSPGQNTGELFF. The chain combines TRBV4-2 with TRBJ2-2; maybe TRBD1 (5 bases). Germline CDR1 is LGHNA and CDR2 is YNFKEQ. CDR3 length: 14 amino acids. The V and J ends lost 4 bases and 1 base respectively, with 7 bases between them.

The rearrangement joins TRBV30 to TRBJ1-5; 8 nucleotides line up with TRBD1. V shed 3 bases, J shed 3 bases, and the junction held 7 bases outside the gene matches. The CDR3 has 15 amino acids. Germline V CDR1 and CDR2: GTSNPN, SVGIG (reference sequence). The CDR3 protein is CAWSLGQGANQPQHF. CDR3 bases: TGTGCCTGGAGCCTCGGACAGGGAGCCAATCAGCCCCAGCATTTT.